Sequencing of this T cell receptor (beta chain) was carried out in a study of blood T cells in healthy people across ages. On the study more broadly: Capture by template switching was about one barcoded beta molecule per two T cells.

PCR was performed a second time for about 6 to 11 cycles using a sample-barcoded 5' primer and a J-beta primer mix. TCRdb itself ran the 5' RACE reads through MiXCR, one entry per CDR3 protein. The profile shows about 1.4 million distinct CDR3 sequences, roughly 64% of them singletons. Germline loops: CDR1 SEHNR, CDR2 FQNEAQ (reference sequence). The CDR3 covers 14 residues. Details on this clonotype: One end of the junction fails to match germline, which may point to a read error.

The individuals who served as donors were healthy Caucasians living in Russia, aged roughly 6 to 100. The V and J genes are TRBV7-9 and TRBJ1-1; the D is unclear. The sequence was collected from a man aged 18 to 30 in good health. Source material: blood. As DNA, the CDR3 is TGTGCCAGCAGCGTGAGTGAACGGAACACTGAAGCTTTTTTT. Its translation: CASSVSERNTEAFF.